This T cell receptor (beta chain) originates from a study of T-cell memory formation after mild COVID-19. Study-level points and caveats: Cross-reactive memory apparently joined, as some responding clones appeared in pre-infection memory. Later expanders leaned toward CD4+, whereas clones contracting from day 15 to 85 were balanced CD4/CD8. Among contracting clones, CD4+ were mainly CM/EM and CD8+ enriched in EMRA.

Constant-segment-primed 5'RACE gave TCR alpha and TCR beta cDNA libraries with sample barcodes and UMIs. One entry per CDR3 protein, called by TCRdb with MiXCR from the 5' RACE reads. Of 200,000 or so distinct CDR3 sequences listed, under 20% are singletons. At least ten counts were recorded for this clonotype. What it binds is not known. V was shortened by 5 bases and J by 0 bases, with 17 bases between the two germline ends. The V gene's germline CDR1 is SQVTM and CDR2 ANQGSEA. The CDR3 loop spans 15 amino acids. This receptor was obtained from an adult woman who had mild COVID-19 (a few samples of this study predate the infection). Cell type and time point are not known. Sequenced sample: PBMCs or a T cell subset sorted from them (not recorded which). The chain links TRBV29-1 to TRBJ2-7, with a possible D match to TRBD1 (6 bases). The CDR3 region has the DNA TGCAGCGTTTCCAACCGACAGGCTAACTCCTACGAGCAGTACTTC. Protein sequence: CSVSNRQANSYEQYF.